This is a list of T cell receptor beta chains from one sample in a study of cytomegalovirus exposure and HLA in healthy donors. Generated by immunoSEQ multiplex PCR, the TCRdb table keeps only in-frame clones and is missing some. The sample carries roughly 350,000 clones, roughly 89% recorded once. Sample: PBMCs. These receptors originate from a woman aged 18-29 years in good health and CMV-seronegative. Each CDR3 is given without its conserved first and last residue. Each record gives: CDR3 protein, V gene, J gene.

CDR3aa: ASSPAGQARYEQY
v_gene: TRBV19
j_gene: TRBJ2-7

CDR3aa: ASSRSPGLATDTQY
v_gene: TRBV7-2
j_gene: TRBJ2-3

CDR3aa: ASSRQGGNTEAF
v_gene: TRBV6-5
j_gene: TRBJ1-1

CDR3aa: ASSFKAGEGYEQY
v_gene: TRBV11-2
j_gene: TRBJ2-7

CDR3aa: SVVDRGRTGELF
v_gene: TRBV29-1
j_gene: TRBJ2-2

CDR3aa: ASSLGQGADGYT
v_gene: TRBV4-3
j_gene: TRBJ1-2

CDR3aa: ASSAHSGRPSYNEQF
v_gene: TRBV7-8
j_gene: TRBJ2-1

CDR3aa: ASSNGDTYEQY
v_gene: TRBV28
j_gene: TRBJ2-7

CDR3aa: ASSPWGEGYGYT
v_gene: TRBV28
j_gene: TRBJ1-2

CDR3aa: ASMVGSGNYEQY
v_gene: TRBV2
j_gene: TRBJ2-7

CDR3aa: ASSLPGQSSGNTIY
v_gene: TRBV7-2
j_gene: TRBJ1-3

CDR3aa: ASSPGTIYNEQF
v_gene: TRBV25-1
j_gene: TRBJ2-1

CDR3aa: ASSLAGGNEQF
v_gene: TRBV5-4
j_gene: TRBJ2-1

CDR3aa: SVAGPYEQY
v_gene: TRBV29-1
j_gene: TRBJ2-7

CDR3aa: ASSPGGAGLYEQY
v_gene: TRBV18
j_gene: TRBJ2-7

CDR3aa: ASRSLPGQTYEQY
v_gene: TRBV28
j_gene: TRBJ2-7

CDR3aa: ASSVGVGGTYEQY
v_gene: TRBV9
j_gene: TRBJ2-7

CDR3aa: SATGEGPRGNNEKLF
v_gene: TRBV29-1
j_gene: TRBJ1-4

CDR3aa: SVESGGGTEAF
v_gene: TRBV29-1
j_gene: TRBJ1-1

CDR3aa: ASSTGPGAIGYT
v_gene: TRBV27
j_gene: TRBJ1-2

CDR3aa: ASSWTSGLYEQY
v_gene: TRBV28
j_gene: TRBJ2-7

CDR3aa: ASSFPGGLGEQF
v_gene: TRBV13
j_gene: TRBJ2-1

CDR3aa: ASSHAGYRHYEQY
v_gene: TRBV4-3
j_gene: TRBJ2-7

CDR3aa: ASSPRTGGYNEQF
v_gene: TRBV13
j_gene: TRBJ2-1

CDR3aa: ASRGIGTVYEQY
v_gene: TRBV28
j_gene: TRBJ2-7

CDR3aa: ASSAGRTDTEAF
v_gene: TRBV4-1
j_gene: TRBJ1-1

CDR3aa: ASSLRGDYNEQF
v_gene: TRBV7-3
j_gene: TRBJ2-1

CDR3aa: ASSSGQGFY
v_gene: TRBV27
j_gene: TRBJ1-3

CDR3aa: ASSPTGGSGEAF
v_gene: TRBV18
j_gene: TRBJ1-1

CDR3aa: ASSDLAGGNQETQY
v_gene: TRBV2
j_gene: TRBJ2-5

CDR3aa: ASSVVSQGATGELF
v_gene: TRBV9
j_gene: TRBJ2-2

CDR3aa: AYGERWELF
v_gene: TRBV6-6
j_gene: TRBJ2-2

CDR3aa: ASRKTGGGGNTIY
v_gene: TRBV6-1
j_gene: TRBJ1-3

CDR3aa: ASSPPGGNTIY
v_gene: TRBV9
j_gene: TRBJ1-3

CDR3aa: ASNLDRGDYGYT
v_gene: TRBV19
j_gene: TRBJ1-2

CDR3aa: ASSPRLARDTQY
v_gene: TRBV27
j_gene: TRBJ2-3

CDR3aa: ASSPQRESETQY
v_gene: TRBV7-7
j_gene: TRBJ2-5

CDR3aa: ASSPSGQGSYGYT
v_gene: TRBV28
j_gene: TRBJ1-2

CDR3aa: ASSSVGRTEAF
v_gene: TRBV6-6
j_gene: TRBJ1-1

CDR3aa: ASSSGTGGNTEAF
v_gene: TRBV27
j_gene: TRBJ1-1

CDR3aa: SAAGTGTDTQY
v_gene: TRBV29-1
j_gene: TRBJ2-3

CDR3aa: ASSDRLQETQY
v_gene: TRBV2
j_gene: TRBJ2-5

CDR3aa: ASSLGGVGYNEQF
v_gene: TRBV5-6
j_gene: TRBJ2-1

CDR3aa: ASSLDFSYEQY
v_gene: TRBV7-2
j_gene: TRBJ2-7

CDR3aa: ASSPRGYSNQPQH
v_gene: TRBV28
j_gene: TRBJ1-5

CDR3aa: ASMGQGGTQY
v_gene: TRBV2
j_gene: TRBJ2-5

CDR3aa: ASISPGQGASTGELF
v_gene: TRBV27
j_gene: TRBJ2-2

CDR3aa: ASSMPSGSSYEQY
v_gene: TRBV19
j_gene: TRBJ2-7

CDR3aa: ASSVGGQANTEAF
v_gene: TRBV9
j_gene: TRBJ1-1

CDR3aa: ASSELAVAKQQY
v_gene: TRBV6-5
j_gene: TRBJ2-7

CDR3aa: ASSLAGLAGVDEQF
v_gene: TRBV7-9
j_gene: TRBJ2-1

CDR3aa: ASMSGVTNEKLF
v_gene: TRBV2
j_gene: TRBJ1-4